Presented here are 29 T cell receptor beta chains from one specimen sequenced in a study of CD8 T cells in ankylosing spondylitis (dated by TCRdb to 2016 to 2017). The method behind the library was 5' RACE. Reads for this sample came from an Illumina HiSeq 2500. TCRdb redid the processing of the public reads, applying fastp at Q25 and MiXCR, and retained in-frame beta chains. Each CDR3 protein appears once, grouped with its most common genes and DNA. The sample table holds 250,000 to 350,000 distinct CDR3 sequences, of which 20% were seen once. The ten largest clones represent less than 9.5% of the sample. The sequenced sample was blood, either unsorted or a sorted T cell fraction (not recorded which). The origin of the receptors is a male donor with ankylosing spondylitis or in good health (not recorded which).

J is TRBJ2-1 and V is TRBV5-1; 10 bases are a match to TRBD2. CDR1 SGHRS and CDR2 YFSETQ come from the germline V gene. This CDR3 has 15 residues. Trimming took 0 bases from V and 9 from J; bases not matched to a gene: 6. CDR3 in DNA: TGCGCCAGCAGCTTGGATCCTAGCGGGAGTGGTGAGCAGTTCTTC. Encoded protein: CASSLDPSGSGEQFF.

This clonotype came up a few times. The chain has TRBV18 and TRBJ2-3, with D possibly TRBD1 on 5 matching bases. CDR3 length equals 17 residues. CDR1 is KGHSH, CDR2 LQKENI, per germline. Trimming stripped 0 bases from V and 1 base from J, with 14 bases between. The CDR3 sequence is CASSPPKAGKGTDTQYF. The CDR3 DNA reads TGTGCCAGCTCACCACCGAAGGCAGGGAAGGGCACAGATACGCAGTATTTT.

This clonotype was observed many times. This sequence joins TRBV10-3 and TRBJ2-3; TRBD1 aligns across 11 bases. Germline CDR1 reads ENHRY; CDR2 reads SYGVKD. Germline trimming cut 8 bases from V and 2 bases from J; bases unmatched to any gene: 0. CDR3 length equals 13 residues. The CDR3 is CAIGQGATDTQYF. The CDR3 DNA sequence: TGTGCCATCGGACAGGGGGCCACAGATACGCAGTATTTT.

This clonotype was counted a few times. As DNA, the CDR3 is TGTGCCAGCAGGGACCGGACAGGGGGCTATGGCTACACCTTC. This translates into CASRDRTGGYGYTF. The chain uses TRBV6-1 and TRBJ1-2; TRBD1 matches 10 bases. V shed 6 bases, J shed 4 bases, and the junction held 5 bases outside the gene matches. The CDR3 runs to 14 residues. CDR1 and CDR2 (germline): MNHNS, SASEGT.

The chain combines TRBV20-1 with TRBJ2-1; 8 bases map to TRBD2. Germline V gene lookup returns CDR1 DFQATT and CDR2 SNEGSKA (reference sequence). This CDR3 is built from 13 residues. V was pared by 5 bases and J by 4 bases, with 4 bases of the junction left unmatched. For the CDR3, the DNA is TGCAGTGCTCAGACTAGCGTGTACAATGAGCAGTTCTTC. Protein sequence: CSAQTSVYNEQFF.

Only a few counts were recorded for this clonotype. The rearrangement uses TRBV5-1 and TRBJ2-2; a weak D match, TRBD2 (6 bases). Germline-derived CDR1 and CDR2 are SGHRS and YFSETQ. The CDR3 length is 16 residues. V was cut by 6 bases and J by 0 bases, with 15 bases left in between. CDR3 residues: CASTHSGTTNTGELFF. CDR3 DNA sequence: TGCGCCAGCACCCATAGCGGTACAACGAACACCGGGGAGCTGTTTTTT. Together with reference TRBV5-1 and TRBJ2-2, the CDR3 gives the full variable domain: KAGVTQTPRYLIKTRGQQVTLSCSPISGHRSVSWYQQTPGQGLQFLFEYFSETQRNKGNFPGRFSGRQFSNSRSEMNVSTLELGDSALYLCASTHSGTTNTGELFFGEGSRLTVL.

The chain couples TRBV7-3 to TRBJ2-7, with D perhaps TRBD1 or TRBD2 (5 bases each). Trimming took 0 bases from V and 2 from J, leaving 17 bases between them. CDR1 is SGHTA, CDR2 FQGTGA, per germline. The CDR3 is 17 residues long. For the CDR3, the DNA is TGTGCCAGCAGCTTAACCCCGTGGGGGATTGGACCCTACGAGCAGTACGTC. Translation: CASSLTPWGIGPYEQYV.

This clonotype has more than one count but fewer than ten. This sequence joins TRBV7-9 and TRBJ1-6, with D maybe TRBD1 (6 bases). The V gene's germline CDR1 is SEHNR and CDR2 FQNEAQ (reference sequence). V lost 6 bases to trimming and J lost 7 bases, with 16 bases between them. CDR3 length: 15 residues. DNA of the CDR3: TGTGCCAGCAGTGCGAGCCCGGGACAAAATTCACCCCTCCACTTT. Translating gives CASSASPGQNSPLHF.

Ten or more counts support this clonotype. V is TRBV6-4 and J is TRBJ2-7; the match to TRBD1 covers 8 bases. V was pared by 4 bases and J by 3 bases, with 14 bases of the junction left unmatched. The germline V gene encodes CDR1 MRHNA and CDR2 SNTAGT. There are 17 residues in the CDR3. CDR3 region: CASSARARRTGCYEQYV. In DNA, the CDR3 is TGTGCCAGCAGTGCCCGAGCCAGGAGGACAGGGTGCTACGAGCAGTACGTC.

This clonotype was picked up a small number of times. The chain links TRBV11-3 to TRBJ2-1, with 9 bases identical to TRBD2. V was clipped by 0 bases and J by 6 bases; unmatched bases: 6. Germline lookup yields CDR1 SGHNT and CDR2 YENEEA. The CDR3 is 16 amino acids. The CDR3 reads CASSLDRGLAINEQFF. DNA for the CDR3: TGTGCCAGCAGCTTAGATCGAGGACTAGCGATCAATGAGCAGTTCTTC.

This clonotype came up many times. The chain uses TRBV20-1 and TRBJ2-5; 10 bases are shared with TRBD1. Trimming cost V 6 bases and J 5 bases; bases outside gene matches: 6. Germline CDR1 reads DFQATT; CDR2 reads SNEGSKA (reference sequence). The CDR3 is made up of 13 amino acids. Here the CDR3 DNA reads TGCAGTGCAACCGGGACAGGGGTGGAGACCCAGTACTTC. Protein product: CSATGTGVETQYF.

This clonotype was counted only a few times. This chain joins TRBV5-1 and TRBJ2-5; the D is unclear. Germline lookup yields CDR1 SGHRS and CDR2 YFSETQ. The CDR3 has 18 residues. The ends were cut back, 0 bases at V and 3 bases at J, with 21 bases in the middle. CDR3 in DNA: TGCGCCAGCAGCTTGGGTGGGGTCATACTAACCACCGAAGAGACCCAGTACTTC. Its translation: CASSLGGVILTTEETQYF.

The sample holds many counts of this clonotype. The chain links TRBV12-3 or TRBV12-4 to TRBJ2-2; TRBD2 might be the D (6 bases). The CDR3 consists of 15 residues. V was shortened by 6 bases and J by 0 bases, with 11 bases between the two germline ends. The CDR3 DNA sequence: TGTGCCAGCAGAGTAGCGGTCCCGAACACCGGGGAGCTGTTTTTT. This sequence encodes CASRVAVPNTGELFF.

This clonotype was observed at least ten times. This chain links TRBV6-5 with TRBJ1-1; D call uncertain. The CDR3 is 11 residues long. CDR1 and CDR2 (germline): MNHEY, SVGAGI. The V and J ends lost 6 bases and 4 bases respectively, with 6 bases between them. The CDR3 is CASRSVTEAFF. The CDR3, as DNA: TGTGCCAGCAGGTCCGTCACTGAAGCTTTCTTT.

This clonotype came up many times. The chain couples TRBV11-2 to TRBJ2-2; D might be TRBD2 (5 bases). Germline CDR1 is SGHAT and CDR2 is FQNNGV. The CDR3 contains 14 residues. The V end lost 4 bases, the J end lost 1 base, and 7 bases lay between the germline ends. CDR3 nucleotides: TGTGCCAGCAGCTCGGACTGGAACACCGGGGAGCTGTTTTTT. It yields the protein CASSSDWNTGELFF. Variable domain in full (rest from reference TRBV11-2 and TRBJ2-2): EAGVAQSPRYKIIEKRQSVAFWCNPISGHATLYWYQQILGQGPKLLIQFQNNGVVDDSQLPKDRFSAERLKGVDSTLKIQPAKLEDSAVYLCASSSDWNTGELFFGEGSRLTVL.

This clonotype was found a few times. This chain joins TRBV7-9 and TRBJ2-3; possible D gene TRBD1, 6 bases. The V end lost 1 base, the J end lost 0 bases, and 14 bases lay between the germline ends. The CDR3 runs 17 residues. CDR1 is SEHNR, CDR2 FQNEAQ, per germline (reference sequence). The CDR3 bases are TGTGCCAGCAGCTTAGATCAGGGGCCCACAAGCACAGATACGCAGTATTTT. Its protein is CASSLDQGPTSTDTQYF.

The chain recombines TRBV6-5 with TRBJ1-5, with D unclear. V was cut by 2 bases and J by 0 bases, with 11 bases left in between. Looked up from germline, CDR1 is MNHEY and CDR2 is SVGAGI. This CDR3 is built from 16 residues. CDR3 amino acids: CASSYPDTHSNQPQHF. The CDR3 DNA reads TGTGCCAGCAGTTACCCCGACACCCATAGCAATCAGCCCCAGCATTTT.

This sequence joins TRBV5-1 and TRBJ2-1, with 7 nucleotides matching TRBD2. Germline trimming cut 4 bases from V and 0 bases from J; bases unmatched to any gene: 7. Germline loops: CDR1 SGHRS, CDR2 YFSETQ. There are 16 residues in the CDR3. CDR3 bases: TGCGCCAGCAGCAAGCTAGCGGATAGCTCCTACAATGAGCAGTTCTTC. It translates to CASSKLADSSYNEQFF.

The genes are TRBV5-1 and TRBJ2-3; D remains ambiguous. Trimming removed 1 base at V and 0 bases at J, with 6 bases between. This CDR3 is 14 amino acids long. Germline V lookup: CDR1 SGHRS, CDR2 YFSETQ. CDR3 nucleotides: TGCGCCAGCAGCTTGACAGCTAGCACAGATACGCAGTATTTT. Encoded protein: CASSLTASTDTQYF.

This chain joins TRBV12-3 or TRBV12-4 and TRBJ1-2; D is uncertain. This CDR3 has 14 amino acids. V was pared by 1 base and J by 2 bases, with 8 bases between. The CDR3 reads CASSLGRMNYGYTF. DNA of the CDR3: TGTGCCAGCAGTTTAGGCAGGATGAACTATGGCTACACCTTC.

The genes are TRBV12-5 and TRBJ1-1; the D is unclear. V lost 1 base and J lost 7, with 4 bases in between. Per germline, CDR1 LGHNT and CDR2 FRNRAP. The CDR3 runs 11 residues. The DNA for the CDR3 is TGTGCTAGTGGTTTGGGGGGTGAAGCTTTCTTT. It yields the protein CASGLGGEAFF.

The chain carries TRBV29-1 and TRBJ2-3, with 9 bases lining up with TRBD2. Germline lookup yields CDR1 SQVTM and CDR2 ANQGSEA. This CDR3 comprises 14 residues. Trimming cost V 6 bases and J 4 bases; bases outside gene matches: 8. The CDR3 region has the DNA TGCAGCGTGACCGGGACTAGCACAGCAGATACGCAGTATTTT. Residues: CSVTGTSTADTQYF.

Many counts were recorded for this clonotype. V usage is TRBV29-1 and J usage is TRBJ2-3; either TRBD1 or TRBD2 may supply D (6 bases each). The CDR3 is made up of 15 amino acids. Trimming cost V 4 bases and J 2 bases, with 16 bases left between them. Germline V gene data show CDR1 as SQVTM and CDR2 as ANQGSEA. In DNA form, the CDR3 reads TGCAGCGTTGGGGGGGCCGGGACGAACACAGATACGCAGTATTTT. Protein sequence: CSVGGAGTNTDTQYF.

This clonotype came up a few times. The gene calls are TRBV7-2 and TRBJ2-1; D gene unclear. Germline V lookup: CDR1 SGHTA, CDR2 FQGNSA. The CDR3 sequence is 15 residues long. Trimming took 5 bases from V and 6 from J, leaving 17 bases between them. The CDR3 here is CASSDLNLSGNEQFF. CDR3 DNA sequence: TGTGCCAGCAGCGATCTAAATCTCTCCGGCAATGAGCAGTTCTTC.

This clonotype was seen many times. CDR3: CSASGTGVTQYF. CDR3 in DNA: TGCAGTGCTTCCGGGACAGGGGTTACGCAGTATTTT. The gene calls are TRBV20-1 and TRBJ2-3; the match to TRBD1 covers 10 bases. The J segment lost 8 bases and the V segment lost 5 bases, leaving 4 bases of the junction unmatched. This CDR3 has 12 residues. Germline-derived CDR1 and CDR2 are DFQATT and SNEGSKA (reference sequence).

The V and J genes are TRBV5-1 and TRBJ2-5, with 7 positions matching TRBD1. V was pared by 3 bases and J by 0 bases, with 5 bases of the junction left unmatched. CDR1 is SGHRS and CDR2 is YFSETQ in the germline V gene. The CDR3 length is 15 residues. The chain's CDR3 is CASSWDRANQETQYF. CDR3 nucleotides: TGCGCCAGCAGCTGGGACAGAGCTAACCAAGAGACCCAGTACTTC. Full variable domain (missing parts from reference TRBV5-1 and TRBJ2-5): KAGVTQTPRYLIKTRGQQVTLSCSPISGHRSVSWYQQTPGQGLQFLFEYFSETQRNKGNFPGRFSGRQFSNSRSEMNVSTLELGDSALYLCASSWDRANQETQYFGPGTRLLVL.

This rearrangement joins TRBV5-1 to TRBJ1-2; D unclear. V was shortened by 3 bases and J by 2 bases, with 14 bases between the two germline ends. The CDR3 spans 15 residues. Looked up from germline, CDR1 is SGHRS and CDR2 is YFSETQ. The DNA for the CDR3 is TGCGCCAGCAGCTCCCCCTCCGACGGAAACTATGGCTACACCTTC. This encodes CASSSPSDGNYGYTF.

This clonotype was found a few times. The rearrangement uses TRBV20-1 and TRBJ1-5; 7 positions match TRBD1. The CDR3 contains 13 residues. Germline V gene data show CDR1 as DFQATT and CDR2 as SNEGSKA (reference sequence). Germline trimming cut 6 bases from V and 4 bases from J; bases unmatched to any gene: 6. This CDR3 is CSASDRFNQPQHF. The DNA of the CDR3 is TGCAGTGCCTCGGACAGGTTTAATCAGCCCCAGCATTTT.

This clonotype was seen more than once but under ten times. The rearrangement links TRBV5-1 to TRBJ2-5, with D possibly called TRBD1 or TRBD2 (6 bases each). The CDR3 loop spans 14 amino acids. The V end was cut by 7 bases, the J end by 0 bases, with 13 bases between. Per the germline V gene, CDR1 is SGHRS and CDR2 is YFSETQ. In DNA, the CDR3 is TGCGCCAGCTGCCTGAGGGGGGACCAAGAGACCCAGTACTTC. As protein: CASCLRGDQETQYF.